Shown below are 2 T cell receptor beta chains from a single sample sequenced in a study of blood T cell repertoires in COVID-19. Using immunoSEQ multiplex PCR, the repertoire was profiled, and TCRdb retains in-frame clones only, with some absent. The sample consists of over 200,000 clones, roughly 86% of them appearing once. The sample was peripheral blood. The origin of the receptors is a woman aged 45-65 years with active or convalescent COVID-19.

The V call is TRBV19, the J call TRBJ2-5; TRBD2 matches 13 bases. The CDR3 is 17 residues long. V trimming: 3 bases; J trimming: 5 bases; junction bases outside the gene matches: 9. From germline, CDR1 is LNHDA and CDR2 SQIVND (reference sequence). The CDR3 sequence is CASSMRVLTSGGETQYF. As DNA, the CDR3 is TGTGCCAGTAGTATGAGGGTCTTGACTAGCGGGGGGGAGACCCAGTACTTC. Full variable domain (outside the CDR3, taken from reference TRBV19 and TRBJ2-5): DGGITQSPKYLFRKEGQNVTLSCEQNLNHDAMYWYRQDPGQGLRLIYYSQIVNDFQKGDIAEGYSVSREKKESFPLTVTSAQKNPTAFYLCASSMRVLTSGGETQYFGPGTRLLVL.

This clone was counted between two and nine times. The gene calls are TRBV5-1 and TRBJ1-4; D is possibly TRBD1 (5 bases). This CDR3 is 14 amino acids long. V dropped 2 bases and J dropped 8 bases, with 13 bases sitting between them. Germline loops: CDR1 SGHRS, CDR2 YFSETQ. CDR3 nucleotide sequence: TGCGCCAGCAGCTTAAACGGGGGTGGAGAAAAACTGTTTTTT. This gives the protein CASSLNGGGEKLFF.